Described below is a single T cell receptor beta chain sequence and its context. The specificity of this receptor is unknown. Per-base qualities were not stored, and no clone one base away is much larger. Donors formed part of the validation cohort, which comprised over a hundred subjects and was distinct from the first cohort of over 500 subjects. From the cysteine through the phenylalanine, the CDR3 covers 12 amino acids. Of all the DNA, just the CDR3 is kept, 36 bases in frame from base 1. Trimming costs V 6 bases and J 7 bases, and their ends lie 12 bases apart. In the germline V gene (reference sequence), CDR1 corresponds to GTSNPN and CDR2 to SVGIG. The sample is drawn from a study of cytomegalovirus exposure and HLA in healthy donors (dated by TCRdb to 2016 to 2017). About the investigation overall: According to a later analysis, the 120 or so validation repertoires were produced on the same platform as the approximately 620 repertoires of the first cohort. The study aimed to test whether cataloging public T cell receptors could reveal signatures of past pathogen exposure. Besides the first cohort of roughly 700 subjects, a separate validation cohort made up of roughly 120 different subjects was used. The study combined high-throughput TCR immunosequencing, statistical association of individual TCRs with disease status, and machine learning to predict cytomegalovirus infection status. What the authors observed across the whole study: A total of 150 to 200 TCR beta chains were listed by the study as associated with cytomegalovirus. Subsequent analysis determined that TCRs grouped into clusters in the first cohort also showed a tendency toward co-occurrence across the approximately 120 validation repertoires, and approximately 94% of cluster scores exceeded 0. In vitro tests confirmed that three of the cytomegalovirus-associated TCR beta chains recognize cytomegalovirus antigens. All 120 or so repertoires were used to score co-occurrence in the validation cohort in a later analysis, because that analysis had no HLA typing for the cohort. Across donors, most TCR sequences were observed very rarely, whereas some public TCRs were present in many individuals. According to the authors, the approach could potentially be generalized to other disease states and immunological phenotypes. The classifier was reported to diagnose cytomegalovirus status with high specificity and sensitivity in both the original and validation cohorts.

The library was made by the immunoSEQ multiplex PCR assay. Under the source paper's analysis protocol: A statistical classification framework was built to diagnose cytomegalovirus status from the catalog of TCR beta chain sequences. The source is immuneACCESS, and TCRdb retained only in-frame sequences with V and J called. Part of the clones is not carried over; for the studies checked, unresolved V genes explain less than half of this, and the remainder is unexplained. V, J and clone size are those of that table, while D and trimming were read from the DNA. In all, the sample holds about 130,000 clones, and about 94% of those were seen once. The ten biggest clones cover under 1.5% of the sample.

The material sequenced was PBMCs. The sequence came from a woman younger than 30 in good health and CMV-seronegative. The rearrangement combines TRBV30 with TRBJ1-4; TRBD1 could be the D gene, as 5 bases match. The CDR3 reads CACTGGGEKLFF. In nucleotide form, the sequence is TGTGCCTGCACCGGGGGTGGTGAAAAACTGTTTTTT.